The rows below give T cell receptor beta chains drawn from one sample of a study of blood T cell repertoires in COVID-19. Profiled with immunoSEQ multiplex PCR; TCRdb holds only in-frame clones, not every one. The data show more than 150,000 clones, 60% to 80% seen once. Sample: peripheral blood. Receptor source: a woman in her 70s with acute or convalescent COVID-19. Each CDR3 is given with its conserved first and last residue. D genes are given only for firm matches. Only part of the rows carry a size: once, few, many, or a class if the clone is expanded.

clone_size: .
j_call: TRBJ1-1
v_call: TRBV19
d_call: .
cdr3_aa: CASSDNQVLAEAFF
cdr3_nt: TGTGCCAGTAGCGATAACCAGGTACTCGCTGAAGCTTTCTTT

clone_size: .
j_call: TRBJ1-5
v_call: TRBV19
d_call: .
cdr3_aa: CASSTQGYSNQPQHF
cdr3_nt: TGTGCCAGTAGTACCCAGGGGTATAGCAATCAGCCCCAGCATTTT

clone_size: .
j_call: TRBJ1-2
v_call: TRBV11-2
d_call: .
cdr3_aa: CASSLDRGRIYTF
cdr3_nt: TGTGCCAGCAGCTTAGATCGGGGTAGGATCTACACCTTC

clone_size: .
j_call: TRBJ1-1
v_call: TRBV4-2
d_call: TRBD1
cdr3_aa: CASSQESQGVGTEAFF
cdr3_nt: TGTGCCAGCAGCCAAGAGTCGCAGGGGGTGGGCACTGAAGCTTTCTTT

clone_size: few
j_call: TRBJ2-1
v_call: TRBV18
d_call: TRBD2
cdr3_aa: CASSATSGSFRNEQFF
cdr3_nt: TGTGCCAGCTCGGCGACTAGCGGGAGTTTTCGCAATGAGCAGTTCTTC

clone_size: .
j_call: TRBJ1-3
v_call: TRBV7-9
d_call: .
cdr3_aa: CASSPPGNSGNTIYF
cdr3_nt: TGTGCCAGCAGCCCTCCAGGTAACTCTGGAAACACCATATATTTT

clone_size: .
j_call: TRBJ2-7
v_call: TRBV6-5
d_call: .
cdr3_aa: CASSYSNRDKAGQYF
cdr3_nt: TGTGCCAGCAGTTACTCGAATCGGGACAAGGCCGGGCAGTACTTC

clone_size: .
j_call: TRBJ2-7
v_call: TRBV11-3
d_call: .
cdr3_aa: CASSSRTADSYEQYF
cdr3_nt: TGTGCCAGCAGCTCGAGGACAGCCGATTCCTACGAGCAGTACTTC

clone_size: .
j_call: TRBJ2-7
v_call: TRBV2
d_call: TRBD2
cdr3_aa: CASILGGGPNYEQYF
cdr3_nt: TGTGCCAGCATCTTGGGGGGAGGGCCCAATTACGAGCAGTACTTC

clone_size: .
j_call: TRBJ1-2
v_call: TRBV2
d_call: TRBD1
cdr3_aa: CASSELGTGMNGYTF
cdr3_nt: TGTGCCAGCAGTGAGCTCGGGACAGGAATGAATGGCTACACCTTC

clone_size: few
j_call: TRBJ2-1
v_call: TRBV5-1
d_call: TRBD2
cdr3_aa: CASSLGLAGKTYNEQFF
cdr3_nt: TGCGCCAGCAGCTTGGGACTAGCGGGAAAAACCTACAATGAGCAGTTCTTC

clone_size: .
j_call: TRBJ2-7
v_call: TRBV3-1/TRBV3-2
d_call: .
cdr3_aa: CASSQGTVDEQYF
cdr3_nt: TGTGCCAGCAGCCAAGGAACGGTCGACGAGCAGTACTTC

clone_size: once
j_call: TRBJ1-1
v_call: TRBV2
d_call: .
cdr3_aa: CASSLQGETEAFF
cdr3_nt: TGTGCCAGTTCATTACAGGGAGAGACTGAAGCTTTCTTT

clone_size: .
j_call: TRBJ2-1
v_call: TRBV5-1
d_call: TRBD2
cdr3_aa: CASSGPTSGYNEQFF
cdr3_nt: TGCGCCAGCAGCGGCCCGACTAGCGGCTACAATGAGCAGTTCTTC

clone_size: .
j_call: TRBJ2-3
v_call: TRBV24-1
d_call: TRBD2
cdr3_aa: CATSDRIAGVADTQYF
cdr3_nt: TGTGCCACCAGTGACCGTATAGCGGGAGTGGCAGATACGCAGTATTTT

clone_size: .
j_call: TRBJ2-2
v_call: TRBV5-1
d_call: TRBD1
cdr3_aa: CASSPPGQGIPGELFF
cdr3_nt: TGCGCCAGCAGCCCCCCGGGACAGGGAATCCCCGGGGAGCTGTTTTTT

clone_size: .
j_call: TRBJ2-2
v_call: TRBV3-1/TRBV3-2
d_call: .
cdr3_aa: CASSHRVTGELFF
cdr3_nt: TGTGCCAGCAGCCACAGGGTAACCGGGGAGCTGTTTTTT

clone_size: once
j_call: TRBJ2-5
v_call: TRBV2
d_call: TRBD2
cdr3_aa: CASSYLGREETQYF
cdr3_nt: TGTGCCAGCAGTTATCTAGGGAGGGAGGAGACCCAGTACTTC

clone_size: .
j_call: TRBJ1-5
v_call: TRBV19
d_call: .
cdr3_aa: CASRGNNQPQHF
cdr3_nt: TGTGCCAGTAGGGGCAACAATCAGCCCCAGCATTTT

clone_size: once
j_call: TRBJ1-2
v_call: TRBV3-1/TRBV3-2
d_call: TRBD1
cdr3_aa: CASSPDEQGAKYGYTF
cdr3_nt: TGTGCCAGCAGCCCCGACGAACAGGGGGCTAAGTATGGCTACACCTTC

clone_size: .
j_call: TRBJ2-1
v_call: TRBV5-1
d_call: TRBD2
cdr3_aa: CASSRTSGAYNEQFF
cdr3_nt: TGCGCCAGCAGCCGGACTAGCGGGGCCTACAATGAGCAGTTCTTC

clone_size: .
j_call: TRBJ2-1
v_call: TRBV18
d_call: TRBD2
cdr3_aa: CASSPPGASGYHEQFF
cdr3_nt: TGTGCCAGCTCACCACCGGGAGCTAGCGGGTACCATGAGCAGTTCTTC

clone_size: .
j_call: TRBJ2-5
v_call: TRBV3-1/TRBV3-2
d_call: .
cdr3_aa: CASSQGGNLQETQYF
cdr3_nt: TGTGCCAGCAGCCAAGGCGGGAATCTCCAAGAGACCCAGTACTTC

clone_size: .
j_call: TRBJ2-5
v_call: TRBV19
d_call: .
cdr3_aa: CASRLGQSETQYF
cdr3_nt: TGTGCCAGTAGGCTAGGACAATCGGAGACCCAGTACTTC

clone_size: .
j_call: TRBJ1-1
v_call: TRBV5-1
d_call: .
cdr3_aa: CASSLLQGNTEAFF
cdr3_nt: TGCGCCAGCAGTTTACTACAGGGGAACACTGAAGCTTTCTTT

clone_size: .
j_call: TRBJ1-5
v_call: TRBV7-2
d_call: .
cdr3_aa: CASSPQGRRIQPQHF
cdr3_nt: TGTGCCAGCAGCCCTCAGGGGCGTCGGATTCAGCCCCAGCATTTT

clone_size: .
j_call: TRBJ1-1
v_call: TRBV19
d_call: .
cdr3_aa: CASREGWGGTEAFF
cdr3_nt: TGTGCCAGCCGGGAAGGTTGGGGTGGCACTGAAGCTTTCTTT

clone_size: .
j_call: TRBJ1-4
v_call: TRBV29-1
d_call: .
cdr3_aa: CSVETVWGEKLFF
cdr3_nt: TGCAGCGTTGAGACAGTATGGGGCGAAAAACTGTTTTTT

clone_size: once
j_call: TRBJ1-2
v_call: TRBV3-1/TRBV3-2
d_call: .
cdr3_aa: CASSQVRNYGYTF
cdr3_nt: TGTGCCAGCAGCCAAGTACGGAACTATGGCTACACCTTC

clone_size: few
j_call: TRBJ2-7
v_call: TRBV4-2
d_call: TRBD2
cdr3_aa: CASSRGLNRGGYSGRDPYEQYF
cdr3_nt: TGTGCCAGCAGCCGTGGACTCAACAGGGGGGGGTATAGCGGGAGGGACCCCTACGAGCAGTACTTC

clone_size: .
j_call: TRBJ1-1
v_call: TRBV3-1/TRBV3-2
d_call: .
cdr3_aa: CASSEGGEAFF
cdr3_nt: TGTGCCAGCAGCGAGGGGGGGGAAGCTTTCTTT

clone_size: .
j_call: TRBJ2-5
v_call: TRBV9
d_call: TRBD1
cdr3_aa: CASSVADRATFQKTQYF
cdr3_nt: TGTGCCAGCAGCGTAGCGGACAGGGCTACCTTTCAAAAGACCCAGTACTTC

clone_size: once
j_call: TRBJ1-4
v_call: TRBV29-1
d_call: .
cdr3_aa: CSVGEGSTNEKLFF
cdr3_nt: TGCAGCGTTGGGGAGGGCTCAACTAATGAAAAACTGTTTTTT

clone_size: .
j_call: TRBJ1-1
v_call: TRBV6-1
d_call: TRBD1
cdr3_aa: CASSGPGQGRGNTEAFF
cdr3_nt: TGTGCCAGCAGTGGTCCGGGACAGGGAAGGGGGAACACTGAAGCTTTCTTT

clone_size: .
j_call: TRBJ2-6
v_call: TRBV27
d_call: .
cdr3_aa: CASSLWYRWESGANVLTF
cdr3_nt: TGTGCCAGCAGTTTATGGTACAGGTGGGAATCTGGGGCCAACGTCCTGACTTTC

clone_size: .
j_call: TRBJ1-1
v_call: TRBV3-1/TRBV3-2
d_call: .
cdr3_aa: CASSRTGLVTEAFF
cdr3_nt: TGTGCCAGCAGCCGAACAGGGTTGGTCACTGAAGCTTTCTTT

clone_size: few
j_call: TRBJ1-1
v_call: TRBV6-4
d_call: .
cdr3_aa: CASSDSSRGTEAFF
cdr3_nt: TGTGCCAGCAGTGACTCGAGTAGGGGGACTGAAGCTTTCTTT

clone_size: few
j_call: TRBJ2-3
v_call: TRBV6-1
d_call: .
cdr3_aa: CASSEAYGTDTQYF
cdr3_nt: TGTGCCAGCAGTGAAGCGTACGGTACAGATACGCAGTATTTT

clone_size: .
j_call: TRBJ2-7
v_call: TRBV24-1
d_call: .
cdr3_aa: CATSDWSSYEQYF
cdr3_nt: TGTGCCACCAGTGATTGGTCCAGCTACGAGCAGTACTTC

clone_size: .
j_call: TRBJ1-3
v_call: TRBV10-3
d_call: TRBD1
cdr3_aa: CAATGTGNTIYF
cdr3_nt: TGTGCCGCGACAGGGACTGGAAACACCATATATTTT

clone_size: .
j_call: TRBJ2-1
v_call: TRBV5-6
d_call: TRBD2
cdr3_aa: CASSLASAGVHLSYNEQFF
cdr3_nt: TGTGCCAGCAGCTTGGCCTCAGCGGGAGTACACCTCTCCTACAATGAGCAGTTCTTC

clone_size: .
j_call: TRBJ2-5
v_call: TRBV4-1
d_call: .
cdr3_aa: CASSQTTATFQETQYF
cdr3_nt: TGCGCCAGCAGCCAAACCACCGCGACATTCCAAGAGACCCAGTACTTC

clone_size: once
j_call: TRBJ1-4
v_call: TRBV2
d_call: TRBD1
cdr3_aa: CASSRLYRGRNEKLFF
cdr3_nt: TGTGCCAGCAGTCGTTTATACAGGGGGAGGAATGAAAAACTGTTTTTT

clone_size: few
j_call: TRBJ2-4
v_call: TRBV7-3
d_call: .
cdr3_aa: CASSLGPRNIQYF
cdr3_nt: TGTGCCAGCAGCTTAGGCCCTCGAAACATTCAGTACTTC

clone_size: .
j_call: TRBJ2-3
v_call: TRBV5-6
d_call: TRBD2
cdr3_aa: CASSLGAGAGDTQYF
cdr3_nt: TGTGCCAGCAGCTTAGGAGCGGGAGCGGGTGATACGCAGTATTTT

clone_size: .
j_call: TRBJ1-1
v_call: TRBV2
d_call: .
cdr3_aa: CASSAIIAGRTEAFF
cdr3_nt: TGTGCCAGCAGCGCTATAATCGCAGGGCGCACTGAAGCTTTCTTT

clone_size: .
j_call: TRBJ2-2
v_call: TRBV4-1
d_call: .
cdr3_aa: CASRLQGSGELFF
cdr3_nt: TGCGCCAGCAGGCTACAGGGTTCCGGGGAGCTGTTTTTT

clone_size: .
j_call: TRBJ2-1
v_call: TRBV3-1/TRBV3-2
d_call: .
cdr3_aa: CASSQRGGASESSSYNEQFF
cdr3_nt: TGTGCCAGCAGCCAAAGGGGGGGGGCTAGCGAGAGCAGCTCCTACAATGAGCAGTTCTTC

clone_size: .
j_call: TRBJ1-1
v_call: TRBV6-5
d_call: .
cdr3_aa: CASNQGLRTEAFF
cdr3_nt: TGTGCCAGCAACCAGGGACTGCGGACTGAAGCTTTCTTT

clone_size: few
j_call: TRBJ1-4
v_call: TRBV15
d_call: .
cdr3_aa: CATSTRQSPEKLFF
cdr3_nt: TGTGCCACCAGCACCAGACAGTCCCCGGAAAAACTGTTTTTT